These 20 T cell receptor beta chains originate from one sample sequenced in a study of a mutant IDH1 vaccine in newly diagnosed glioma. Sequencing was performed with immunoSEQ multiplex PCR; in TCRdb, only in-frame clones are kept and a portion is missing. The sample contains tens of thousands of clones, about 88% of which appear only once. Their specific antigens are unknown. Stated time point: week 23, last vaccination. Every vaccine dose comprised 300 ug of mutant IDH1 20-mer peptide plus topical imiquimod. Specimen: PBMCs, collected from a glioma patient whose treatment included an IDH1 peptide vaccine. The receptors here all came from a man aged 25-45 years with glioma.

The rearrangement uses TRBV30 and TRBJ2-7; D not resolved. Germline loops: CDR1 GTSNPN, CDR2 SVGIG (reference sequence). V was pared by 0 bases and J by 3 bases, with 6 bases between. CDR3 length equals 12 residues. The CDR3 DNA reads as TGTGCCTGGAGTGTAACGAGCTACGAGCAGTACTTC. It codes for CAWSVTSYEQYF. The variable domain in full, completed from reference TRBV30 and TRBJ2-7, reads SQTIHQWPATLVQPVGSPLSLECTVEGTSNPNLYWYRQAAGRGLQLLFYSVGIGQISSEVPQNLSASRPQDRQFILSSKKLLLSDSGFYLCAWSVTSYEQYFGPGTRLTVT.

The rearrangement uses TRBV5-1 and TRBJ2-5; 8 nucleotides match TRBD1. Germline CDR1 and CDR2: SGHRS and YFSETQ. The CDR3 sequence is 15 residues long. Germline trimming cut 0 bases from V and 5 bases from J; bases unmatched to any gene: 6. The CDR3 bases are TGCGCCAGCAGCTTGGATCCAGGGGGCTTTGAGACCCAGTACTTC. This gives the protein CASSLDPGGFETQYF. Full variable domain (remainder filled in from reference TRBV5-1 and TRBJ2-5): KAGVTQTPRYLIKTRGQQVTLSCSPISGHRSVSWYQQTPGQGLQFLFEYFSETQRNKGNFPGRFSGRQFSNSRSEMNVSTLELGDSALYLCASSLDPGGFETQYFGPGTRLLVL.

This clone was counted only a few times. V and J are TRBV10-3 and TRBJ1-1; the match to TRBD1 covers 10 bases. This CDR3 is built from 14 residues. From germline, CDR1 is ENHRY and CDR2 SYGVKD. The ends lost 4 bases at V and 6 bases at J; junction bases unmatched: 5. The CDR3 is CAISGMTGGSEAFF. CDR3 nucleotide sequence: TGTGCCATCAGTGGGATGACAGGGGGCTCTGAAGCTTTCTTT.

The CDR3 spells CATALTAYSGNTIYF. The CDR3, as DNA: TGTGCCACCGCACTGACAGCGTACTCTGGAAACACCATATATTTT. The genes are TRBV6-5 and TRBJ1-3; D might be TRBD1 (5 bases). V lost 10 bases and J lost 0, with 16 bases in between. The CDR3 has 15 amino acids. Germline CDR1 MNHEY, CDR2 SVGAGI.

The chain has TRBV7-2 and TRBJ1-5; D uncertain. Trimming pared 4 bases from V and 2 bases from J, leaving 12 bases between. CDR1 is SGHTA, CDR2 FQGNSA, per germline. The CDR3 sequence is 15 residues long. In DNA form, the CDR3 reads TGTGCCAGCAGCTGGGCTGGTATCGGCAATCAGCCCCAGCATTTT. Protein product: CASSWAGIGNQPQHF. The full variable domain, rest sourced from reference TRBV7-2 and TRBJ1-5, is GAGVSQSPSNKVTEKGKDVELRCDPISGHTALYWYRQSLGQGLEFLIYFQGNSAPDKSGLPSDRFSAERTGGSVSTLTIQRTQQEDSAVYLCASSWAGIGNQPQHFGDGTRLSIL.

This chain links TRBV5-4 with TRBJ2-5; 14 bases are shared with TRBD2. V was pared by 3 bases and J by 1 base, with 11 bases of the junction left unmatched. This CDR3 is built from 19 residues. Looked up from germline, CDR1 is SGHNT and CDR2 is YYREEE (reference sequence). The CDR3 here is CASSSLGTSGGSLQETQYF. The CDR3 region has the DNA TGTGCCAGCAGCTCCCTAGGGACTAGCGGGGGCTCCCTCCAAGAGACCCAGTACTTC.

The chain uses TRBV6-4 and TRBJ1-3; 10 bases fit TRBD1. Trimming cost V 0 bases and J 0 bases; bases outside gene matches: 11. The length of the CDR3 is 20 residues. The germline CDR1 and CDR2 sequences are MRHNA and SNTAGT. CDR3 nucleotide sequence: TGTGCCAGCAGTGACTCAAAGGGGACAGGGGTCCCACGCTCTGGAAACACCATATATTTT. This codes for CASSDSKGTGVPRSGNTIYF.

The chain joins TRBV30 to TRBJ2-7; 7 bases match TRBD1. Germline V gives CDR1 GTSNPN, CDR2 SVGIG (reference sequence). The CDR3 is 16 amino acids. V dropped 3 bases and J dropped 3; count of bases not matched to a gene: 14. CDR3 region: CAWSRPRDSKRYEQYF. The CDR3 DNA is TGTGCCTGGAGCAGACCCCGGGACAGTAAGCGCTACGAGCAGTACTTC.

The chain couples TRBV5-6 to TRBJ2-7, with unresolved D. Looked up from germline, CDR1 is SGHDT and CDR2 is YYEEEE. The CDR3 extends over 14 amino acids. The V gene lost 4 bases and the J gene lost 2 bases, with 13 bases spanning the gap. As DNA, the CDR3 is TGTGCCAGCAGCATGGCCGCCCCACCCTACGAGCAGTACTTC. As protein: CASSMAAPPYEQYF.

This clone showed up just once. The chain recombines TRBV7-9 with TRBJ1-4; weak D call: TRBD1 (5 bases). With 2 bases removed from V and 7 bases from J, the gap between germline ends came to 23 bases. The germline CDR1 and CDR2 sequences are SEHNR and FQNEAQ (reference sequence). The CDR3 has 18 residues. The CDR3 loop is CASSLNLIIGAGSEKLFF. The CDR3, as DNA: TGTGCCAGCAGCTTAAATCTGATTATCGGGGCGGGGAGTGAAAAACTGTTTTTT.

This clone was counted a single time. The chain joins TRBV19 to TRBJ1-2, with 7 bases identical to TRBD1. After removal of 5 bases from V and 4 bases from J, the junction contained 4 bases not matched to a gene. The CDR3 length is 13 residues. CDR1 and CDR2 (germline): LNHDA, SQIVND (reference sequence). The CDR3 protein is CASSAGQLYGYTF. CDR3 DNA: TGTGCCAGTAGTGCGGGACAGCTCTATGGCTACACCTTC.

This clone showed up just once. The rearrangement links TRBV6-1 to TRBJ2-5; the D is unclear. This CDR3 spans 15 amino acids. Trimming shortened V by 2 bases and J by 1 base, and 11 bases separated the two germline ends. Germline V gene sequence: CDR1 MNHNS, CDR2 SASEGT. The CDR3 reads CASSEFRQAQETQYF. CDR3 coding DNA: TGTGCCAGCAGTGAATTCCGGCAGGCCCAAGAGACCCAGTACTTC.

The CDR3 protein is CASSLAQLPMNTEAFF. As DNA, the CDR3 is TGCGCCAGCAGCTTGGCTCAGCTACCCATGAACACTGAAGCTTTCTTT. The chain recombines TRBV5-1 with TRBJ1-1; D remains unclear. This CDR3 comprises 16 residues. V was shortened by 0 bases and J by 0 bases, with 12 bases between the two germline ends. CDR1 and CDR2 from the germline V gene are SGHRS and YFSETQ.

V is TRBV4-2 and J is TRBJ1-2, with D uncertain. Germline loops: CDR1 LGHNA, CDR2 YNFKEQ. Trimming pared 0 bases from V and 8 bases from J, leaving 19 bases between. The length of the CDR3 is 16 residues. For the CDR3, the DNA is TGTGCCAGCAGCCAAGATCTCCTCAAAGATTGGTCCGGCTACACCTTC. Its protein is CASSQDLLKDWSGYTF.

V is TRBV30 and J is TRBJ1-5, with unresolved D. Trimming removed 4 bases at V and 10 bases at J, with 20 bases between. The CDR3 is made up of 14 amino acids. Germline lookup yields CDR1 GTSNPN and CDR2 SVGIG (reference sequence). This CDR3 is CAWNPRVAGSPQHF. Here the CDR3 DNA reads TGTGCCTGGAACCCAAGGGTCGCTGGGTCACCCCAGCATTTT.

The chain carries TRBV9 and TRBJ2-1; D ambiguous. The CDR3 consists of 13 residues. V lost 0 bases, J lost 5 bases, and 6 bases lay in between. The germline gives CDR1 SGDLS, CDR2 YYNGEE. CDR3 region: CASSVVLDNEQFF. CDR3 nucleotides: TGTGCCAGCAGCGTAGTCCTCGACAATGAGCAGTTCTTC. Together with reference TRBV9 and TRBJ2-1, the CDR3 gives the full variable domain: DSGVTQTPKHLITATGQRVTLRCSPRSGDLSVYWYQQSLDQGLQFLIQYYNGEERAKGNILERFSAQQFPDLHSELNLSSLELGDSALYFCASSVVLDNEQFFGPGTRLTVL.

The chain combines TRBV5-8 with TRBJ1-2; D ambiguous. Trimming removed 4 bases at V and 5 bases at J, with 21 bases between. Per the germline V gene, CDR1 is SGHTS and CDR2 is YDEGEE. The CDR3 has 16 amino acids. Here the CDR3 DNA reads TGTGCCAGCAGCCTAAAAACCGGGCCATCTTTTTATGGCTACACCTTC. Translating it yields CASSLKTGPSFYGYTF. Full variable domain (outside the CDR3, taken from reference TRBV5-8 and TRBJ1-2): EAGVTQSPTHLIKTRGQQATLRCSPISGHTSVYWYQQALGLGLQFLLWYDEGEERNRGNFPPRFSGRQFPNYSSELNVNALELEDSALYLCASSLKTGPSFYGYTFGSGTRLTVV.

This clone was recorded a few times. The chain couples TRBV20-1 to TRBJ1-6; D unclear. From germline, CDR1 is DFQATT and CDR2 SNEGSKA (reference sequence). This CDR3 has 10 residues. The ends were cut back, 0 bases at V and 19 bases at J, with 10 bases in the middle. The CDR3 loop is CSARDRRLHF. The DNA of the CDR3 is TGCAGTGCTAGAGATCGGCGTTTACACTTT.

The rearrangement links TRBV7-9 to TRBJ2-7; 7 bases align to TRBD1. The CDR3 consists of 15 residues. Germline V CDR1 and CDR2: SEHNR, FQNEAQ (reference sequence). Trimming removed 4 bases from V and 0 bases from J; junction bases left unmatched: 6. CDR3 amino acids: CASSSGQTSSYEQYF. The CDR3 DNA follows: TGTGCCAGCAGCTCGGGACAGACAAGCTCCTACGAGCAGTACTTC.

The chain combines TRBV5-4 with TRBJ2-7; D is ambiguous. With 3 bases removed from V and 2 bases from J, the gap between germline ends came to 12 bases. The CDR3 length is 14 residues. The germline gives CDR1 SGHNT, CDR2 YYREEE (reference sequence). DNA of the CDR3: TGTGCCAGCAGCTCAGAATACCGGGCCTACGAGCAGTACTTC. Amino acid sequence: CASSSEYRAYEQYF.